This T cell receptor (beta chain) was observed in a study of identical twins. Notes on the study in general: Among monozygotic twins, out-of-frame TCR alpha sharing exceeded what models predicted.

The CDR3 contains 12 residues. Germline-derived CDR1 and CDR2 are MDHEN and SYDVKM. V was shortened by 6 bases and J by 11 bases, with 14 bases between the two germline ends. As regards this clonotype: As yet, its antigen is unknown.

TCRdb independently ran MiXCR on the 5' RACE reads; one entry per CDR3 protein. This repertoire shows hundreds of thousands of distinct CDR3 sequences, approximately 13% found once; its top ten account for around 1.5%. The data were also submitted as part of a second study, on yellow fever vaccine responses in identical twins.

The source is a woman aged 18-29 years in good health. The J gene is TRBJ1-5, the V gene TRBV28; maybe TRBD1 (5 bases). Sequenced input: PBMCs. The CDR3 sequence: CASRIGTLAQHF. CDR3 DNA: TGTGCCAGCAGGATCGGGACGCTAGCCCAGCATTTT. The full variable domain, completed using reference TRBV28 and TRBJ1-5, is DVKVTQSSRYLVKRTGEKVFLECVQDMDHENMFWYRQDPGLGLRLIYFSYDVKMKEKGDIPEGYSVSREKKERFSLILESASTNQTSMYLCASRIGTLAQHFGDGTRLSIL.